This T cell receptor (beta chain) came from a study of CD8 T cells in ankylosing spondylitis. General study findings and limits: Earlier authors reported some of these motif variants in reactive arthritis synovial fluid and blood. A motif in TCR beta, a set of seven to nine highly homologous variants, appeared characteristic of ankylosing spondylitis blood.

This clonotype was recorded many times. Its antigen is still unknown. In TCRdb, the 5' RACE reads were re-called with MiXCR into one record per CDR3 protein. This table has roughly 130,000 distinct CDR3 sequences, more than 6.5% appearing once. The CDR3 runs 15 residues. Germline V lookup: CDR1 SGHVS, CDR2 FNYEAQ. Trimming removed 4 bases from V and 1 base from J, with 11 bases in between. V is TRBV7-6 and J is TRBJ1-5, with D uncertain. Sequenced input: blood, either unsorted or a sorted T cell fraction (not recorded which). This sequence originates from a male donor with ankylosing spondylitis or in good health (not recorded which). CDR3 sequence reads: CASSSRSDSNQPQHF. The CDR3 region has the DNA TGTGCCAGCAGCTCCCGATCGGACAGCAATCAGCCCCAGCATTTT. The variable domain in full, completed from reference TRBV7-6 and TRBJ1-5, reads GAGVSQSPRYKVTKRGQDVALRCDPISGHVSLYWYRQALGQGPEFLTYFNYEAQQDKSGLPNDRFSAERPEGSISTLTIQRTEQRDSAMYRCASSSRSDSNQPQHFGDGTRLSIL.